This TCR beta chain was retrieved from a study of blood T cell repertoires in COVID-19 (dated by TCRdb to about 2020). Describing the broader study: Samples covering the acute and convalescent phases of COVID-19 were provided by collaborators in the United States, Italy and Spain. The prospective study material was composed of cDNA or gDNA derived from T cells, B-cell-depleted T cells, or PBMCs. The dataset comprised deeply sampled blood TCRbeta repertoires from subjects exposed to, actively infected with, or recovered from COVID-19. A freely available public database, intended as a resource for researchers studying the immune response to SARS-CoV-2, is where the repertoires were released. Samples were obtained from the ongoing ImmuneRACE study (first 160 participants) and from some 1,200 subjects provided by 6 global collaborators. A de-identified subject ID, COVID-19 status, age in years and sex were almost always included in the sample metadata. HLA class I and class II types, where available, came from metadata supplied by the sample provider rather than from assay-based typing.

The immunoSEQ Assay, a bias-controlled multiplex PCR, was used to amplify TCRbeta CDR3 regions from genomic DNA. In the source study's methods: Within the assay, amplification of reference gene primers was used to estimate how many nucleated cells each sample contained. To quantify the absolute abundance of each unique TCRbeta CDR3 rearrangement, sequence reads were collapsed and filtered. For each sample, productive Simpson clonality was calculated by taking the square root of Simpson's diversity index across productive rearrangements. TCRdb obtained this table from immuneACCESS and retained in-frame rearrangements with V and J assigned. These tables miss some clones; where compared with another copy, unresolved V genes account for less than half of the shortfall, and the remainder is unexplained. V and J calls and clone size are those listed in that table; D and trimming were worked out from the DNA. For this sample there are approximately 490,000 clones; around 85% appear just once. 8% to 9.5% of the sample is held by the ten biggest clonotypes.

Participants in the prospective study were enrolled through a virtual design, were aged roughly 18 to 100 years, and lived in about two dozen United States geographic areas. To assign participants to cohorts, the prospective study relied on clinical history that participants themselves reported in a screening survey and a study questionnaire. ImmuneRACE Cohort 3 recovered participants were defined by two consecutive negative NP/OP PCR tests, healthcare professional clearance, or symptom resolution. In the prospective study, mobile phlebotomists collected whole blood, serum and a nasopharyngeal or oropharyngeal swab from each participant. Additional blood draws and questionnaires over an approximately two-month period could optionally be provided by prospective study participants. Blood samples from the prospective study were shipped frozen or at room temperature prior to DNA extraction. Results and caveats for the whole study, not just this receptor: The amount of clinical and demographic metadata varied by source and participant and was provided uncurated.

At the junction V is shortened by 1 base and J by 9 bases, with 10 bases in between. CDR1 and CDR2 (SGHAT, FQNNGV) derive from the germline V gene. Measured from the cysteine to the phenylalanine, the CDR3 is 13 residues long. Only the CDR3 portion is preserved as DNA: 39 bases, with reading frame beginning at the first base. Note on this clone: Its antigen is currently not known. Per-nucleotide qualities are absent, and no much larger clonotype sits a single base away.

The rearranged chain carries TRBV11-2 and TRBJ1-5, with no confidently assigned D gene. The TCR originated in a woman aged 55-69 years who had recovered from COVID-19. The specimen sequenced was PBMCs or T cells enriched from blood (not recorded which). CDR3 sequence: CASSLARVGPQHF. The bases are TGTGCCAGCAGCTTAGCCCGAGTCGGGCCCCAGCATTTT. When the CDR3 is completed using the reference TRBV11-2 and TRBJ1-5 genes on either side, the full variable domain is EAGVAQSPRYKIIEKRQSVAFWCNPISGHATLYWYQQILGQGPKLLIQFQNNGVVDDSQLPKDRFSAERLKGVDSTLKIQPAKLEDSAVYLCASSLARVGPQHFGDGTRLSIL.